This T cell receptor (beta chain) comes out of a study of T cells in localized non-small cell lung cancer (TCRdb year 2020). Broadly, across the study: Comparing tumors with uninvolved tumor-adjacent lungs, the study looked at the T cell repertoires of approximately 240 patients with early-stage NSCLC. The cohort was made up of under 250 treatment-naive NSCLC patients whose localized lung tumors had been resected. Of the NSCLC patients, roughly 130 were male and approximately 99 were female, and the mean age was about 69 years.

TCR beta CDR3 regions were sequenced from DNA using the immunoSEQ Assay. Per the source publication's procedure: To compute T cell density, TCR beta template counts were normalized to usable DNA, which was estimated by amplifying housekeeping genes. The preseqR package was used to estimate richness by extrapolating to 400,000 templates for PBMC samples and to 120,000 templates for tissue samples. Clonality was defined by subtracting Pielou's evenness from one. Differential abundance testing on productive amino-acid clonotypes, with a minimum total count of 5 and an alpha of 0.1, was used to identify tissue-enriched TCRs. The Jaccard Index and the Morisita Overlap Index were used to quantify repertoire overlap between compartments. GLIPH grouped TCR beta CDR3s together with public tetramer-defined viral CDR3s, and a viral motif had to include at least three viral sequences and also show V-gene enrichment. In its TCRdb copy, this immuneACCESS table keeps in-frame sequences only and misses some clones. Where compared with another copy, unresolved V genes explain less than half of these, and the others have no known cause. D and trimming were read from the DNA, whereas the V and J calls and clone size are those reported in that table. The table for this sample lists under 40,000 clones; 93% of them were counted only once. Around 8% of the sample is in the top ten clones.

Study-level results and caveats: Of the top 100 tumor clones, a median of 57 were detected in paired uninvolved adjacent lung; under 35 were also among that lung's top 100. Because multi-region sequencing of the tumors was not done, intratumor heterogeneity could not be ruled out. Because of the exploratory design, TCR variables were selected using unadjusted p-values without false-discovery rate correction. Longer overall survival was associated with higher blood T cell density, whereas shorter survival was associated with higher adjacent-lung clonality. Uninvolved tumor-adjacent lung showed the highest T cell clonality, higher than tumor, which suggests more focused antigenic responses in the uninvolved tumor-adjacent lung.

At diagnosis, tumor, uninvolved tumor-adjacent lung and peripheral blood were collected and then preserved as a mix of FFPE and fresh-frozen material. For TCR repertoire profiling, blood samples were analyzed as peripheral blood mononuclear cells. This clone was detected a few times. What this receptor recognizes is not known. The sample holds no much larger clone one base away, and base qualities are not on file. From a lookup of the germline V gene (reference sequence), CDR1 and CDR2 are SEHNR and FQNEAQ. V and J lose 5 bases and 2 bases, and a span of 19 bases separates them. The CDR3 runs 17 residues from the cysteine to the phenylalanine. The DNA shown is the 51-base CDR3, in frame from base 1.

Source: peripheral blood, taken before any cancer treatment. The receptor comes from a female donor older than 55 with stage I lung adenocarcinoma. The chain is made from TRBV7-9 and TRBJ1-5; the D gene is perhaps TRBD1, on 6 matching bases. The CDR3 region has the sequence CASSPMGGAAGNQPQHF. The DNA sequence is given as TGTGCCAGCAGCCCCATGGGGGGGGCCGCGGGCAATCAGCCCCAGCATTTT. When the CDR3 is completed using the reference TRBV7-9 and TRBJ1-5 genes on either side, the full variable domain is DTGVSQNPRHKITKRGQNVTFRCDPISEHNRLYWYRQTLGQGPEFLTYFQNEAQLEKSRLLSDRFSAERPKGSFSTLEIQRTEQGDSAMYLCASSPMGGAAGNQPQHFGDGTRLSIL.